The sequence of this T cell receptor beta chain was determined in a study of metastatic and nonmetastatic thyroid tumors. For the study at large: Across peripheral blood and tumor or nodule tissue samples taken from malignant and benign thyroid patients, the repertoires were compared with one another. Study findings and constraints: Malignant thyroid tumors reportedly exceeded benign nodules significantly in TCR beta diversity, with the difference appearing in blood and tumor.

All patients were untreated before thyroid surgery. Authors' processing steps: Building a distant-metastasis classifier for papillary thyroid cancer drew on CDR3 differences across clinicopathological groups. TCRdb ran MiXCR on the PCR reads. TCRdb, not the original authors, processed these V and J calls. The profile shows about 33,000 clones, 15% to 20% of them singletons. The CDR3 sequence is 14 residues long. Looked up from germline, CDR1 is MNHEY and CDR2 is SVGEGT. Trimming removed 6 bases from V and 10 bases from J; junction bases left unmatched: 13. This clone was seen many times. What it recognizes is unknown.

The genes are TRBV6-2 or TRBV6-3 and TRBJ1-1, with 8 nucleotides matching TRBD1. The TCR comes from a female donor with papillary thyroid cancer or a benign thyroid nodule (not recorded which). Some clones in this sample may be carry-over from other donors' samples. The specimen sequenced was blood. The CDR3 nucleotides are TGTGCCAGCAGACGATCGGGACAGGACATCGGAGCTTTCTTT. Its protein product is CASRRSGQDIGAFF.